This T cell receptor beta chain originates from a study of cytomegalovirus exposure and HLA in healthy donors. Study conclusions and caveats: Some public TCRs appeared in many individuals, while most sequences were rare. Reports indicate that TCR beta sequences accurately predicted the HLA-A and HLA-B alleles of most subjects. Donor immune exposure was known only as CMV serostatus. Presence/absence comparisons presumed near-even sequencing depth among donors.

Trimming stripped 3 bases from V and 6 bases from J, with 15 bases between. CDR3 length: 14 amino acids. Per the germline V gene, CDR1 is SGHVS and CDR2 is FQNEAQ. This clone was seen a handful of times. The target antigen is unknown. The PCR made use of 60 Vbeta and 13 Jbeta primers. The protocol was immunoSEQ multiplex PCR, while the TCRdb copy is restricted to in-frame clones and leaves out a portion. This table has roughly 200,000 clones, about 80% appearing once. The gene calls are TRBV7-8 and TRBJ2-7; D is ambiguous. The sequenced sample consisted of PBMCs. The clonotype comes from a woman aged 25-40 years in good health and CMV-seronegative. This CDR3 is CASSLFSGYGEQYF. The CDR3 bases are TGTGCCAGCAGCTTGTTCTCAGGATATGGCGAGCAGTACTTC. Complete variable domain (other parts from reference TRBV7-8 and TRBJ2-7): GAGVSQSPRYKVAKRGQDVALRCDPISGHVSLFWYQQALGQGPEFLTYFQNEAQLDKSGLPSDRFFAERPEGSVSTLKIQRTQQEDSAVYLCASSLFSGYGEQYFGPGTRLTVT.